The TCR beta chain under discussion was sequenced for a study of blood T cells in healthy people across ages (dated by TCRdb to the mid-2010s). Regarding the complete study: In model experiments, template switching captured roughly one uniquely barcoded TCR beta cDNA molecule for every two T cells. To avoid experimental bias, donors of different ages were distributed randomly across sequencing lanes. For two donors (one aged 18 to 30 and one aged 80 or older), the study analyzed two additional independent replicas of 1 million unique cDNA reads from the same blood draw. Using deep sequencing normalized with unique cDNA molecular identifiers, the study measured how TCR beta repertoire diversity changes with age. The donors were divided into four age groups: young (average around 15 years), middle-aged (approximately 39), aged (about 56) and long-lived (nearly 85).

This clonotype appeared many times. The antigen this receptor binds is unknown. Qualities for individual bases were not recorded, and no much larger clone is one base off. The study at large found these results: Estimates of total diversity based on one million sequenced T cells were considered lower bounds and underestimates. Compared with the aged group, more naive CD4+ T cells, fewer expanded clones and increased TCR diversity were shown by the long-lived group, suggesting age selection. Because donor CMV infection status was unknown, age-related changes in expanded clonotypes were potentially confounded. There was a strong correlation between observed TCR beta diversity and the percentage of naive T cells measured by flow cytometry. Conclusive comparison of naive and antigen-experienced compartments was prevented by the profiling of bulk unsorted PBMCs. Observed TCR beta diversity per million T cells fell roughly linearly with age, and a significant reduction was already apparent by age around 36.

Libraries were made using 5' RACE. The sequencer listed for this sample is Illumina HiSeq 2500. A second PCR of about 6 to 12 cycles was performed with a sample-barcoded 5' primer and a J-beta primer mix. Each TCR beta cDNA molecule received a unique molecular identifier from a template-switch 5' adaptor carrying 12 random nucleotides. Each sample yielded at least 2.5 million CDR3-containing paired-end reads. All of the RNA was converted into first-strand cDNA using the Mint cDNA synthesis kit, with a TRBC-specific oligonucleotide serving as the primer. After uracil-DNA glycosylase treatment, a first 18-cycle PCR used universal primers M1SS and BC2_uni_R on all cDNA. Processing in the source paper ran as follows. Normalization of each sample was performed by random selection of 1 million high-quality reads, each carrying a distinct molecular identifier. Reads with shared molecular identifiers were discarded instead of being binned into consensus sequences. MiTCR, with a Q25 quality threshold and the strictest error-elimination algorithm, was used for CDR3 identification, clonotype clustering and error correction. A nonparametric unseen species model with Euler transformation was used to estimate a lower bound on total TCR beta diversity. In TCRdb, the public reads were trimmed at Q25 with fastp and aligned with MiXCR, with productive beta chains retained. For every CDR3 protein sequence, its rows merge into one entry that carries the most common genes and DNA. The V and J calls shown here were made by TCRdb, not taken from the authors' results. The sample has 590,000 or so distinct CDR3 sequences on record, 25% to 35% of them singletons. Approximately 14% of the sample belongs to the ten largest clones.

From the cysteine through the phenylalanine, the CDR3 covers 15 amino acids. CDR3 DNA only is kept here, 45 bases in frame from base 1. The trim is 0 bases for V and 5 bases for J, with a gap of 14 bases between the germline ends. From a lookup of the germline V gene, CDR1 and CDR2 are SGHRS and YFSETQ. The donors were a few dozen Caucasian individuals from Russia, aged roughly 6 to 100 years, who were systemically healthy. Each donor gave about 9.8 milliliters of peripheral blood, drawn into EDTA-treated Vacutainer tubes. Ficoll-Paque density-gradient centrifugation was used to isolate PBMCs, with at least 6.5 million per sample. Trizol reagent was used to extract total RNA from the PBMCs, yielding at least 6 micrograms per sample. For every donor, an aliquot of PBMCs went through flow cytometry to measure the percentages of naive CD45RAhigh/CD27high T cells.

The specimen was blood. In this chain, TRBV5-1 is recombined with TRBJ2-5; 7 matching bases give a weak D call of TRBD2. This clonotype was sampled from a woman at least 80 years old in good health. The base sequence is TGCGCCAGCAGCTTGGTCTCAGGGGAGGGTGAGACCCAGTACTTC. It encodes CASSLVSGEGETQYF.